This T cell receptor beta chain was profiled in a study of cytomegalovirus exposure and HLA in healthy donors. Germline V lookup: CDR1 MNHEY, CDR2 SVGAGI. The V end lost 8 bases, the J end lost 2 bases, and 9 bases lay between the germline ends. The CDR3 contains 12 residues. Amplification used 60 Vbeta primers and 13 Jbeta primers. Here immunoSEQ multiplex PCR was the method, and the copy in TCRdb shows in-frame clones only, minus some. The sample shows fewer than 250,000 clones, around 86% of them seen only once. V is TRBV6-5 and J is TRBJ1-1; maybe TRBD1 (6 bases). The source material was PBMCs. The clonotype originates from a woman aged 45-60 years in good health and CMV-seropositive. The CDR3 DNA follows: TGTGCCAGCGAGGACAGTAACACTGAAGCTTTCTTT. Translated: CASEDSNTEAFF.